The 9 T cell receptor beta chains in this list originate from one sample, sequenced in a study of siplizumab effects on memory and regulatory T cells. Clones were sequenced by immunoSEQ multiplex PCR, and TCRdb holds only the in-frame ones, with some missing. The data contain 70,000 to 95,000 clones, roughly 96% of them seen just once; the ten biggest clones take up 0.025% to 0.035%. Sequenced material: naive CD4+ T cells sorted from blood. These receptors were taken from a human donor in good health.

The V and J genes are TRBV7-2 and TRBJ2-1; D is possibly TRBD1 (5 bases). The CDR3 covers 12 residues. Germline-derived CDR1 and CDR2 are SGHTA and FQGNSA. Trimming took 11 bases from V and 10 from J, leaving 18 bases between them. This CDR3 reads CAASPRAGEQFF. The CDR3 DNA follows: TGTGCCGCCTCCCCTAGAGCAGGGGAGCAGTTCTTC.

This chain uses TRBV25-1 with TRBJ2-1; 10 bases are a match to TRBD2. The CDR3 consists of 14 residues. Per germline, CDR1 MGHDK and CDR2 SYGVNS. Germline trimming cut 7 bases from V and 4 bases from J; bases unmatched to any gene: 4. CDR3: CASTTSGVYNEQFF. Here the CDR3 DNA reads TGTGCCAGCACCACTAGCGGGGTTTACAATGAGCAGTTCTTC.

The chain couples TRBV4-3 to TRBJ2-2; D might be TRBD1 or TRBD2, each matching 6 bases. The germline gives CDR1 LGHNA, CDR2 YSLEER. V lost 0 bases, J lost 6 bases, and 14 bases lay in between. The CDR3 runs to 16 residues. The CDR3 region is CASSQDYGGDPGELFF. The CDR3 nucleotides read TGCGCCAGCAGCCAAGATTACGGGGGCGATCCCGGGGAGCTGTTTTTT.

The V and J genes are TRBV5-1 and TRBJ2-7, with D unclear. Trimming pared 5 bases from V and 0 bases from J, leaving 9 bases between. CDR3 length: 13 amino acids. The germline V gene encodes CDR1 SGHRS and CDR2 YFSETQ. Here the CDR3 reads CASRVAGSYEQYF. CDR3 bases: TGCGCCAGCAGAGTGGCAGGCTCCTACGAGCAGTACTTC. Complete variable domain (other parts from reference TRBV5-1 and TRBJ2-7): KAGVTQTPRYLIKTRGQQVTLSCSPISGHRSVSWYQQTPGQGLQFLFEYFSETQRNKGNFPGRFSGRQFSNSRSEMNVSTLELGDSALYLCASRVAGSYEQYFGPGTRLTVT.

In nucleotides, the CDR3 is TGTGCCAGCAGTTACGTCGGCTATGGCTACACCTTC. Translating gives CASSYVGYGYTF. The J gene is TRBJ1-2, the V gene TRBV6-6; D is uncertain. CDR3 length: 12 residues. Deletions cut 2 bases from V and 4 bases from J, with 5 bases between. The V gene's germline CDR1 is MNHNY and CDR2 SVGAGI (reference sequence).

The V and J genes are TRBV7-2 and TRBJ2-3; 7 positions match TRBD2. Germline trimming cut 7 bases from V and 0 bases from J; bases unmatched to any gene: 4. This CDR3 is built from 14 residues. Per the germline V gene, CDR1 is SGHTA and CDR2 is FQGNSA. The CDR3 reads CASTRDYSTDTQYF. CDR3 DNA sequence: TGTGCCAGCACCCGGGACTACAGCACAGATACGCAGTATTTT.

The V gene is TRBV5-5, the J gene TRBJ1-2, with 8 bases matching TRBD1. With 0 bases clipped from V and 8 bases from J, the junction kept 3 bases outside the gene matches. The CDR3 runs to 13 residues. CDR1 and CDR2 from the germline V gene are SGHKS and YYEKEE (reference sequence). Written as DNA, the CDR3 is TGTGCCAGCAGCTTGGGGACAGGGAGAGGCTACACCTTC. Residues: CASSLGTGRGYTF. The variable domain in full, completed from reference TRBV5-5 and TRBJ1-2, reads DAGVTQSPTHLIKTRGQQVTLRCSPISGHKSVSWYQQVLGQGPQFIFQYYEKEERGRGNFPDRFSARQFPNYSSELNVNALLLGDSALYLCASSLGTGRGYTFGSGTRLTVV.

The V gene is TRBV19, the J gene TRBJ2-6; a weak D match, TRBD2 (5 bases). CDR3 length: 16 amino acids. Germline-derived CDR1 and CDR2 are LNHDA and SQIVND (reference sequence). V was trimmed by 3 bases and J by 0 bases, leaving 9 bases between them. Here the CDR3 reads CASSILRVSGANVLTF. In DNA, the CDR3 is TGTGCCAGTAGTATTTTGAGGGTCTCTGGGGCCAACGTCCTGACTTTC.

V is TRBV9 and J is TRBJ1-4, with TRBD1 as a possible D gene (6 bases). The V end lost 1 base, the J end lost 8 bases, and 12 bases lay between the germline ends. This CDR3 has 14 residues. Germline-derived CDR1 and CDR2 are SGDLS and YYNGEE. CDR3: CASSVRAGEEKLFF. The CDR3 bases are TGTGCCAGCAGCGTAAGGGCAGGGGAAGAAAAACTGTTTTTT. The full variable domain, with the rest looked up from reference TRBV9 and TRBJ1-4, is DSGVTQTPKHLITATGQRVTLRCSPRSGDLSVYWYQQSLDQGLQFLIQYYNGEERAKGNILERFSAQQFPDLHSELNLSSLELGDSALYFCASSVRAGEEKLFFGSGTQLSVL.